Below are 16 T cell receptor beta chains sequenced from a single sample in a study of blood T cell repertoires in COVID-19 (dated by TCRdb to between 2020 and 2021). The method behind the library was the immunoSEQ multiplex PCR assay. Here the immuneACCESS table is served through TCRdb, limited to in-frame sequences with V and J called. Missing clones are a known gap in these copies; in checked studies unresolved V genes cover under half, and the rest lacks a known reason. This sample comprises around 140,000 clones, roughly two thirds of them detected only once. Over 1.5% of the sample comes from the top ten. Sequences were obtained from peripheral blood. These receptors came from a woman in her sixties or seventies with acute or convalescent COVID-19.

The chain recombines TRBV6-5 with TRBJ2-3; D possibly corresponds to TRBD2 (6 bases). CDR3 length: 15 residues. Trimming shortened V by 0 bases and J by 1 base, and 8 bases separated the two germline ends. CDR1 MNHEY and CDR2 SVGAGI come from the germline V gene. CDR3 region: CASSYSKRGTDTQYF. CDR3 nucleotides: TGTGCCAGCAGTTACTCGAAGCGGGGCACAGATACGCAGTATTTT.

The DNA for the CDR3 is TGTGCCTGGAGTCAACAGGGGGCAGATACGCAGTATTTT. Its protein is CAWSQQGADTQYF. The gene calls are TRBV30 and TRBJ2-3; 8 positions agree with TRBD1. Germline lookup yields CDR1 GTSNPN and CDR2 SVGIG (reference sequence). J gave up 4 bases and V 2 bases, and 2 bases lay outside the gene matches. This CDR3 contains 13 residues. The full variable domain, its missing parts supplied by reference TRBV30 and TRBJ2-3, is SQTIHQWPATLVQPVGSPLSLECTVEGTSNPNLYWYRQAAGRGLQLLFYSVGIGQISSEVPQNLSASRPQDRQFILSSKKLLLSDSGFYLCAWSQQGADTQYFGPGTRLTVL.

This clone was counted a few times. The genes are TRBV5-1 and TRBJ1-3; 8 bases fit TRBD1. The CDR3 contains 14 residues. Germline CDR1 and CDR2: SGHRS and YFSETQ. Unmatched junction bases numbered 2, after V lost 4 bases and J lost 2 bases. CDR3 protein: CASSQQGAGNTIYF. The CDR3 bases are TGCGCCAGCAGCCAACAGGGGGCTGGAAACACCATATATTTT. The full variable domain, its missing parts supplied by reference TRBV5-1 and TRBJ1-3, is KAGVTQTPRYLIKTRGQQVTLSCSPISGHRSVSWYQQTPGQGLQFLFEYFSETQRNKGNFPGRFSGRQFSNSRSEMNVSTLELGDSALYLCASSQQGAGNTIYFGEGSWLTVV.

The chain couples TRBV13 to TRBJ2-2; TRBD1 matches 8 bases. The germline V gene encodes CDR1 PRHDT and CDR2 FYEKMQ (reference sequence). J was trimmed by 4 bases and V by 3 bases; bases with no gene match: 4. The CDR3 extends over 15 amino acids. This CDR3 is CASSLDRESTGELFF. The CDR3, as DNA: TGTGCCAGCAGCTTGGACAGGGAGTCCACCGGGGAGCTGTTTTTT.

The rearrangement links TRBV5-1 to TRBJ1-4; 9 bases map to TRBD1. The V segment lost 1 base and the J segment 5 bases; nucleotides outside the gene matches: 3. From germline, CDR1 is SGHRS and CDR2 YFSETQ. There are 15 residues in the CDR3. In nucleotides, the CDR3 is TGCGCCAGCAGCTTGCCCGGGACAGGGAATGAAAAACTGTTTTTT. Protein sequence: CASSLPGTGNEKLFF.

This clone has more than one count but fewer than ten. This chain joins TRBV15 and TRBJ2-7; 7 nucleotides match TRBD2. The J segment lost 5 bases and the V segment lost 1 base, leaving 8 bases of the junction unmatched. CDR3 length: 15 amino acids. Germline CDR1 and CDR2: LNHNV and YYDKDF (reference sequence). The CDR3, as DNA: TGTGCCACCAGCAGAGGCGGGGGAGGTTCCCACGAGCAGTACTTC. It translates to CATSRGGGGSHEQYF.

The CDR3 loop reads CASSKQGWQETQYF. DNA for the CDR3: TGTGCCAGCAGTAAACAGGGGTGGCAAGAGACCCAGTACTTC. The chain recombines TRBV6-5 with TRBJ2-5; 7 positions agree with TRBD1. In germline, CDR1 is MNHEY, CDR2 SVGAGI. V trimming: 5 bases; J trimming: 2 bases; junction bases outside the gene matches: 5. This CDR3 has 14 residues.

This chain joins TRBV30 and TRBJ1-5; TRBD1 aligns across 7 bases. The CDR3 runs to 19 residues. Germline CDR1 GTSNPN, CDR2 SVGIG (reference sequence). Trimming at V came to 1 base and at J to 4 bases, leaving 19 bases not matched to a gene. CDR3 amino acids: CAWSAQPRQGSSLNQPQHF. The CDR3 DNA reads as TGTGCCTGGAGTGCCCAGCCTAGACAGGGTTCTTCCCTAAATCAGCCCCAGCATTTT.

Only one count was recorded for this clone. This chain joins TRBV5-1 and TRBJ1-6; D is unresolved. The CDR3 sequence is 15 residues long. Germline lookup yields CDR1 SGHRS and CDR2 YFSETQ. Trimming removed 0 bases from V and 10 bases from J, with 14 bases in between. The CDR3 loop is CASSLERAKGSPLHF. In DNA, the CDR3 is TGCGCCAGCAGCTTGGAGCGGGCGAAGGGCTCACCCCTCCACTTT.

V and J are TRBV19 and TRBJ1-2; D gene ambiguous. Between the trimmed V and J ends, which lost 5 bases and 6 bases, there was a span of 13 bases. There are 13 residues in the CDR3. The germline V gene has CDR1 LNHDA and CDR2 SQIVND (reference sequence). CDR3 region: CASSLRGQNGYTF. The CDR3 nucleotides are TGTGCCAGTAGTCTCAGAGGGCAGAATGGCTACACCTTC.

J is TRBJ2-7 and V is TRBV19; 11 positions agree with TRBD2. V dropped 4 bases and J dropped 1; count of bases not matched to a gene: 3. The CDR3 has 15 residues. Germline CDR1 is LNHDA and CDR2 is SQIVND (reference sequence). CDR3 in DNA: TGTGCCAGTAGTACACTAGCGGGGGTTTCCTACGAGCAGTACTTC. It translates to CASSTLAGVSYEQYF.

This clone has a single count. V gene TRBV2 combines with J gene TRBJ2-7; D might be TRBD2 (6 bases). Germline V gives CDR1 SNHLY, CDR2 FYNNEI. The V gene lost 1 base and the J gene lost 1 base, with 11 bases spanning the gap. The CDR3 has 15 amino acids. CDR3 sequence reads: CASSEVGGLSYEQYF. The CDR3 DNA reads TGTGCCAGCAGTGAAGTCGGGGGATTATCCTACGAGCAGTACTTC.

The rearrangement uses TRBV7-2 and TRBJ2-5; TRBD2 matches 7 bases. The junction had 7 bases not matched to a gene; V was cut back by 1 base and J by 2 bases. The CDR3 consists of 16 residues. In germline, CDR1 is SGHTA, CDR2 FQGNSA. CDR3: CASSLVGLVGQETQYF. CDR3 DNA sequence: TGTGCCAGCAGCTTAGTCGGACTAGTAGGGCAAGAGACCCAGTACTTC.

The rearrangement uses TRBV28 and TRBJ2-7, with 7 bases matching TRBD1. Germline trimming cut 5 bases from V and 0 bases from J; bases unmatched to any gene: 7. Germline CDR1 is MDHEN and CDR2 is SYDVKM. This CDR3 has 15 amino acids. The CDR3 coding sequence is TGTGCCAGCAGTCCCTTGGACAGGACCTCCTACGAGCAGTACTTC. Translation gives CASSPLDRTSYEQYF.

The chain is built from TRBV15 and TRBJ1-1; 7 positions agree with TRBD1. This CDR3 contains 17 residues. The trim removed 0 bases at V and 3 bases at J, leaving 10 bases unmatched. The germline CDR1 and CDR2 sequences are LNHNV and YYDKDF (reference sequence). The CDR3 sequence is CATSREQAGGRYTEAFF. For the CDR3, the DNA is TGTGCCACCAGCAGAGAGCAGGCAGGGGGTAGGTACACTGAAGCTTTCTTT.

CDR3 nucleotide sequence: TGTGCCATCAGTGGGGCTTTGGCAGGGGGCAAGGATGGCTACACCTTC. Protein product: CAISGALAGGKDGYTF. V and J are TRBV10-3 and TRBJ1-2; 8 nucleotides line up with TRBD1. With V trimmed by 4 bases and J by 6 bases, 13 bases remained unmatched. The CDR3 has 16 residues. CDR1 and CDR2 from the germline V gene are ENHRY and SYGVKD.